Each of the 10 T cell receptor beta chains below was sequenced from the same sample in a study of liver allograft versus peripheral blood T cells. Study summary: Blood and transplanted-liver T cell receptor repertoires from recipients were compared.

MiXCR, run by TCRdb on the reads, gives a single entry per CDR3 protein. The sample lists 1,500 to 2,000 distinct CDR3 sequences, less than 20% occurring once. The receptor set was obtained from a human patient who had a liver transplant. Some T cells may have originated in the graft donor.

This clonotype is large (0.1 to 1%). The chain couples TRBV18 to TRBJ1-2; 7 positions agree with TRBD1. The junction had 4 bases not matched to a gene; V was cut back by 0 bases and J by 3 bases. CDR3 length equals 15 residues. Germline loops: CDR1 KGHSH, CDR2 LQKENI. CDR3 in amino acids: CASSPPWQGDYGYTF. The CDR3 DNA follows: TGTGCCAGCTCACCACCGTGGCAGGGGGACTATGGCTACACCTTC.

Within the sample, this clonotype is medium-sized (0.01 to 0.1%). The chain joins TRBV27 to TRBJ1-6, with D perhaps TRBD1 (6 bases). The length of the CDR3 is 16 residues. From germline, CDR1 is MNHEY and CDR2 SMNVEV (reference sequence). V dropped 5 bases and J dropped 4 bases, with 15 bases sitting between them. The CDR3 nucleotides read TGTGCCAGCAGTGTGAGGGGGGCCGCTTATAATTCACCCCTCCACTTT. It specifies CASSVRGAAYNSPLHF.

By share of the sample, this clonotype is medium-sized. The chain uses TRBV28 and TRBJ1-1; a weak D match, TRBD1 (5 bases). The germline V gene has CDR1 MDHEN and CDR2 SYDVKM. This CDR3 has 15 amino acids. Trimming pared 2 bases from V and 4 bases from J, leaving 14 bases between. This CDR3 reads CASSLRGGGSTEAFF. CDR3 DNA sequence: TGTGCCAGCAGTTTAAGGGGTGGAGGGAGCACTGAAGCTTTCTTT.

This clonotype counts as medium-sized. The V and J genes are TRBV6-5 and TRBJ1-3; D is uncertain. This CDR3 region has 14 residues. Germline CDR1 is MNHEY and CDR2 is SVGAGI. Trimming removed 6 bases from V and 0 bases from J, with 9 bases in between. Written as DNA, the CDR3 is TGTGCCAGCAGCCCGGACGGCTCTGGAAACACCATATATTTT. Encoded protein: CASSPDGSGNTIYF.

This CDR3 is CASSYAGRSSYEQYF. In nucleotides, the CDR3 is TGTGCCAGCAGTTACGCGGGGAGGAGCTCCTACGAGCAGTACTTC. This chain joins TRBV6-1 and TRBJ2-7; D perhaps matches TRBD2 (6 bases). CDR1 MNHNS and CDR2 SASEGT come from the germline V gene. This CDR3 is 15 amino acids long. Trimming cost V 5 bases and J 0 bases, with 14 bases left between them.

This clonotype is termed large (0.1 to 1%). The rearrangement links TRBV18 to TRBJ2-7; D assignment may be TRBD1 or TRBD2 (5 bases each). This CDR3 is 12 amino acids long. V was cut by 6 bases and J by 2 bases, with 8 bases left in between. CDR1 KGHSH and CDR2 LQKENI come from the germline V gene. The CDR3 loop is CASSGATYEQYF. DNA of the CDR3: TGTGCCAGCTCCGGGGCGACCTACGAGCAGTACTTC.

This clonotype is medium-sized (0.01 to 0.1%) by share. The chain uses TRBV20-1 and TRBJ2-7, with TRBD1 matching over 8 bases. This CDR3 comprises 13 residues. Germline-derived CDR1 and CDR2 are DFQATT and SNEGSKA (reference sequence). The V and J ends lost 5 bases and 2 bases, in that order; junction bases with no gene match: 5. As DNA, the CDR3 is TGCAGTGCTTTAGGACAGGGACCCTACGAGCAGTACTTC. Its translation: CSALGQGPYEQYF.

This clonotype turned up a few times. This chain links TRBV7-3 with TRBJ1-1; D gene ambiguous. The CDR3 contains 13 residues. Germline V gene lookup returns CDR1 SGHTA and CDR2 FQGTGA. V lost 3 bases to trimming and J lost 1 base, with 6 bases between them. CDR3 coding DNA: TGTGCCAGCAGCTTGGTTCCGAACACTGAAGCTTTCTTT. Translated: CASSLVPNTEAFF.

Relative to its sample, this clonotype is large (0.1 to 1%). The V call is TRBV27, the J call TRBJ2-1; 7 bases fit TRBD2. In germline, CDR1 is MNHEY, CDR2 SMNVEV (reference sequence). The CDR3 is 16 amino acids. The V segment lost 1 base and the J segment 0 bases; nucleotides outside the gene matches: 3. In nucleotides, the CDR3 is TGTGCCAGCAGTTTATTACCTAGCGGCTCCTACAATGAGCAGTTCTTC. As protein: CASSLLPSGSYNEQFF.

In this sample, this clonotype turned up many times. In DNA form, the CDR3 reads TGCAGTGCTAGAAAGGGCAGGAGCATGAACACTGAAGCTTTCTTT. This sequence encodes CSARKGRSMNTEAFF. The V gene is TRBV20-1, the J gene TRBJ1-1; no definite D call. The length of the CDR3 is 15 residues. Trimming cost V 2 bases and J 0 bases, with 13 bases left between them. The germline V gene has CDR1 DFQATT and CDR2 SNEGSKA (reference sequence).